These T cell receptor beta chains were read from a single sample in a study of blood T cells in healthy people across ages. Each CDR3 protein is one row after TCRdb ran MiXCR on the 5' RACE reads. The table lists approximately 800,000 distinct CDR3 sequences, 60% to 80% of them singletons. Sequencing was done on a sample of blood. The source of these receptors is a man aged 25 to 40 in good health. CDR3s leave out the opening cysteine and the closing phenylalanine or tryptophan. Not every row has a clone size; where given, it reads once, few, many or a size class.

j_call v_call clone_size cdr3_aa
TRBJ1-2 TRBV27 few ASSFQFQGDSAGGYT
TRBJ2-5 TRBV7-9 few ASSLDPGRVETQY
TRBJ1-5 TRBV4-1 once ASSQEENCQPQH
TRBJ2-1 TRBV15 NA ATSRDGGSYNEQF
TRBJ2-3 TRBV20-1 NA SAPAPSLRGSTDTQY
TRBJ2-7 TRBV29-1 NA SVDISYEQY
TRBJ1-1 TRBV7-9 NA ASSLEFRAF
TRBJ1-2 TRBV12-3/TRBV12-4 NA ASSFAVANYGYT
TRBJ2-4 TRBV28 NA ASSGGQGTIQY
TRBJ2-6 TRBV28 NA ASSPNSGFQSSGANVLT
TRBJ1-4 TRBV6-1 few ATTSIGGHNEKLF
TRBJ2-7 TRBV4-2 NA ASSQGGDPFYEQY
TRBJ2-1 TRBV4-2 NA ASSQEQGRNEQF
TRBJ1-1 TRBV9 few ASSVVQGLETEAF
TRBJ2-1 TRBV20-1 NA SARDPGQGGNEQF
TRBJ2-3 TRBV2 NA ASSLFPGLAGGDTQY
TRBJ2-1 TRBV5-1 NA ASSLYQGAINEQF
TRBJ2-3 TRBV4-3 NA ASSGLAGTITDTQY
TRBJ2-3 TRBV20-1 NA SAREWTSFGADTQY
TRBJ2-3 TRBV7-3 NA ASSLRGRGKDTQY
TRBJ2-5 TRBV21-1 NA ASSRGRPPQETQY
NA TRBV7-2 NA ASSLATQQWETQY